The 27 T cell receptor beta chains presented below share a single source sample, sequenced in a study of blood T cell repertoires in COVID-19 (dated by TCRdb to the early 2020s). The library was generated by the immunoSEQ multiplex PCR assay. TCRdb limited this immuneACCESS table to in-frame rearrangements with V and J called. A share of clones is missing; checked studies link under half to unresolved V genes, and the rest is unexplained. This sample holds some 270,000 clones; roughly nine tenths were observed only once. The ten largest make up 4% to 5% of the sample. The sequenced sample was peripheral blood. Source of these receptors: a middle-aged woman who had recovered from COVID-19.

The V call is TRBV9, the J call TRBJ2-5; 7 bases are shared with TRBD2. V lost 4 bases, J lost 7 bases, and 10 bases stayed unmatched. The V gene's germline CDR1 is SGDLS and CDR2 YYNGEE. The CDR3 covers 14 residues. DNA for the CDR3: TGTGCCAGCAGCTTATTACTAGCGTCGGGGACCCAGTACTTC. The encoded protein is CASSLLLASGTQYF.

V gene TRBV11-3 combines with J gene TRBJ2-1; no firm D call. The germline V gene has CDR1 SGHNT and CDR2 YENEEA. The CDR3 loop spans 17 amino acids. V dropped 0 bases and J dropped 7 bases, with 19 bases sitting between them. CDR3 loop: CASSLEPPVYWANEQFF. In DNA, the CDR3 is TGTGCCAGCAGCTTAGAACCCCCGGTCTACTGGGCAAATGAGCAGTTCTTC.

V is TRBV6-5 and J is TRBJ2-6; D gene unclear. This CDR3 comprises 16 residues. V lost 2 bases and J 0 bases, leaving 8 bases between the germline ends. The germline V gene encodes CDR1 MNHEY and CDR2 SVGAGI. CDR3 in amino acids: CASSYAAISGANVLTF. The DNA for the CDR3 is TGTGCCAGCAGTTACGCGGCGATCTCTGGGGCCAACGTCCTGACTTTC.

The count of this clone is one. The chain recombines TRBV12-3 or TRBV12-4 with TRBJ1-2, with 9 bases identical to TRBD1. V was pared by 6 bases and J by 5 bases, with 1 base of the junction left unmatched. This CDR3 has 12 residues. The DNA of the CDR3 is TGTGCCAGCAGCGGACAGGGGTATGGCTACACCTTC. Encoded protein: CASSGQGYGYTF.

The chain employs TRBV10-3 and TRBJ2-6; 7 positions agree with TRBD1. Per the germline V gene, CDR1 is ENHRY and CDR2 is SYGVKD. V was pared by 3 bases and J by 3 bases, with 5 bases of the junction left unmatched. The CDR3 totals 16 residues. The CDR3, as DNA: TGTGCCATCAGTGAACAGGGGAATATTGGGGCCAACGTCCTGACTTTC. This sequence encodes CAISEQGNIGANVLTF.

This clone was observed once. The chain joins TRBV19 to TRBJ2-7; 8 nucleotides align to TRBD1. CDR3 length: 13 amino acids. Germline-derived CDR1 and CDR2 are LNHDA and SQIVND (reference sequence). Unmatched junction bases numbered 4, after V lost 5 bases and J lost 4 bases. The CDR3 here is CASSAGGRYEQYF. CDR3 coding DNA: TGTGCCAGTAGTGCAGGGGGCAGATACGAGCAGTACTTC.

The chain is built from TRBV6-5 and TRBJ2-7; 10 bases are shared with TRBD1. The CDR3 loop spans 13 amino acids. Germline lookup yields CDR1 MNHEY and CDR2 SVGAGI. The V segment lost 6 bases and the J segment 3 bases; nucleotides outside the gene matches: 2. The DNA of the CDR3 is TGTGCCAGCAGGGGGACAGGGGACTACGAGCAGTACTTC. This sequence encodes CASRGTGDYEQYF.

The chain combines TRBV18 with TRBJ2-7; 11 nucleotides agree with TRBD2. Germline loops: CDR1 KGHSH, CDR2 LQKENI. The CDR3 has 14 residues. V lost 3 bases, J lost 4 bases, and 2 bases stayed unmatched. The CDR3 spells CASSPGTSGYEQYF. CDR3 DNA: TGTGCCAGCTCACCGGGGACTAGCGGATACGAGCAGTACTTC.

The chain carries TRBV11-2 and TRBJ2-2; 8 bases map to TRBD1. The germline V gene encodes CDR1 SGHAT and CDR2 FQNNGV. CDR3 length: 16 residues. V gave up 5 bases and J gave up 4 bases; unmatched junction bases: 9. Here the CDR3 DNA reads TGTGCCAGCAGCACATACAGGGGGTTGGGCACCGGGGAGCTGTTTTTT. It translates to CASSTYRGLGTGELFF. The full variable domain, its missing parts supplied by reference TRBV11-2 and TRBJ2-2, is EAGVAQSPRYKIIEKRQSVAFWCNPISGHATLYWYQQILGQGPKLLIQFQNNGVVDDSQLPKDRFSAERLKGVDSTLKIQPAKLEDSAVYLCASSTYRGLGTGELFFGEGSRLTVL.

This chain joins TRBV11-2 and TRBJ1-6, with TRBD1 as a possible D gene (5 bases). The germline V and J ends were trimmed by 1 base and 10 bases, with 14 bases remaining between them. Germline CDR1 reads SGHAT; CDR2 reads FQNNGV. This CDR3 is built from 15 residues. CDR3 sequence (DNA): TGTGCCAGCAGCTTAGGATCAGGACACCGGTCACCCCTCCACTTT. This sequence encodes CASSLGSGHRSPLHF.

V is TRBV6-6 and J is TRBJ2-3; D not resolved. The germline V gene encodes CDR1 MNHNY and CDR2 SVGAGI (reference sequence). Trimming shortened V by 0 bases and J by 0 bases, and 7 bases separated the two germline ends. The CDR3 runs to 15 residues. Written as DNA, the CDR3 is TGTGCCAGCAGTTACTCTGGGCTCAGCACAGATACGCAGTATTTT. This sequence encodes CASSYSGLSTDTQYF.

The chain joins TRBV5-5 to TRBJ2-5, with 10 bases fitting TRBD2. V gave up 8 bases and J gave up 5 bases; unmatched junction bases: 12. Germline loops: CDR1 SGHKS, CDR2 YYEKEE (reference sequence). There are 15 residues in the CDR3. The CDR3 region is CASGAGTSDMETQYF. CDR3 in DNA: TGTGCCAGTGGGGCCGGGACTAGCGATATGGAGACCCAGTACTTC.

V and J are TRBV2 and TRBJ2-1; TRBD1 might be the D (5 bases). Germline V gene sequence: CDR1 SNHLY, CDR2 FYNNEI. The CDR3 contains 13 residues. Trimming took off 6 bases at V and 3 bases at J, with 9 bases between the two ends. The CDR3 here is CASRTDDYNEQFF. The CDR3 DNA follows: TGTGCCAGCAGGACAGACGACTACAATGAGCAGTTCTTC.

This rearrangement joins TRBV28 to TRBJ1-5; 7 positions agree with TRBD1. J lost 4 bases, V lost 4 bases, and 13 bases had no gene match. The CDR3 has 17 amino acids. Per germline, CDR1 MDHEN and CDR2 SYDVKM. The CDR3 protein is CASSSIRQGGFNQPQHF. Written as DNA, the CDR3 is TGTGCCAGCAGTTCGATAAGACAGGGAGGCTTTAATCAGCCCCAGCATTTT.

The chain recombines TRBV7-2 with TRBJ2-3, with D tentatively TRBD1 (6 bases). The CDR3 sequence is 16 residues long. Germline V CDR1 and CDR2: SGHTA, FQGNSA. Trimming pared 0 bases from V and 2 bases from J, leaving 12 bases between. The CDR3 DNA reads TGTGCCAGCAGCTTAGCTTGGGGGCTGGTCACAGATACGCAGTATTTT. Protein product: CASSLAWGLVTDTQYF.

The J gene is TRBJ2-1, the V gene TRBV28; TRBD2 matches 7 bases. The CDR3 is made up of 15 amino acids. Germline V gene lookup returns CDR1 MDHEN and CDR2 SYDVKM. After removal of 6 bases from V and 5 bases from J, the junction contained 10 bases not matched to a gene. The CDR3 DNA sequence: TGTGCCAGCAGACGGTTGGCTAGCGGCCACAATGAGCAGTTCTTC. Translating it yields CASRRLASGHNEQFF.

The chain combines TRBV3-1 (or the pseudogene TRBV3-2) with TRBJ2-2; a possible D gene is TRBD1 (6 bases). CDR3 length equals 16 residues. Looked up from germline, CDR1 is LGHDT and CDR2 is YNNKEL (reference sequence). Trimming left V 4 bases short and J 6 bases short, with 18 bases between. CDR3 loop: CASSLTVQGGPGELFF. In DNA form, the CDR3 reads TGTGCCAGCAGCCTTACCGTACAGGGCGGACCCGGGGAGCTGTTTTTT.

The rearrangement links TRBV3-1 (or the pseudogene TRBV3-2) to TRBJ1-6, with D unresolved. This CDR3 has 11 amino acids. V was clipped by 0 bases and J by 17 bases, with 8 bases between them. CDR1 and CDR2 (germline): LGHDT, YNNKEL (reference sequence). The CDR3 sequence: CASSQDREIHF. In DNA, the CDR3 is TGTGCCAGCAGCCAAGATCGGGAGATCCACTTT.

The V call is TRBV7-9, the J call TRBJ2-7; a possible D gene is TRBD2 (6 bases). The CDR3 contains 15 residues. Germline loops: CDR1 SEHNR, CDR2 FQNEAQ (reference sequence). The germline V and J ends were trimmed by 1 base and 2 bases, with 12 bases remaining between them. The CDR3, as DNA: TGTGCCAGCAGCTTAGGAGCCACTAGCACCTACGAGCAGTACTTC. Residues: CASSLGATSTYEQYF.

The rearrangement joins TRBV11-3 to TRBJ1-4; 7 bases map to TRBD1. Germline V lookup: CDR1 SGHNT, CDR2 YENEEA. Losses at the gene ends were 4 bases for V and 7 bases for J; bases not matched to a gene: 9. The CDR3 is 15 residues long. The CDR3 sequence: CASSSSTGMSEKLFF. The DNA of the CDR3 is TGTGCCAGCAGCTCCTCGACAGGGATGAGTGAAAAACTGTTTTTT.

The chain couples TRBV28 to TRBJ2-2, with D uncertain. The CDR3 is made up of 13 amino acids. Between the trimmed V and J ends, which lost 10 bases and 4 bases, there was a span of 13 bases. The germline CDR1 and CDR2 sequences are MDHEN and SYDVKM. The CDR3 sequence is CATEAPSTGELFF. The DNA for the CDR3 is TGTGCCACTGAGGCGCCGAGCACCGGGGAGCTGTTTTTT.

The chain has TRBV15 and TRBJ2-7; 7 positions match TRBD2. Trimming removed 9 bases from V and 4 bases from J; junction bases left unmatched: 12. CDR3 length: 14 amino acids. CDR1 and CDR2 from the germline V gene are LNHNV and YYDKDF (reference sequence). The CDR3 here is CATKRWEGRYEQYV. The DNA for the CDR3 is TGTGCCACAAAGAGGTGGGAGGGCAGGTACGAGCAGTACGTC.

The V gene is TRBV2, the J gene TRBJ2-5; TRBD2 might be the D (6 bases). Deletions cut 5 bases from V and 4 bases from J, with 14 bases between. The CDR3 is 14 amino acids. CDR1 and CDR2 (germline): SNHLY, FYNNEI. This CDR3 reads CASSRAGTGETQYF. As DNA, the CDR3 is TGTGCCAGCAGTAGGGCAGGGACTGGAGAGACCCAGTACTTC.

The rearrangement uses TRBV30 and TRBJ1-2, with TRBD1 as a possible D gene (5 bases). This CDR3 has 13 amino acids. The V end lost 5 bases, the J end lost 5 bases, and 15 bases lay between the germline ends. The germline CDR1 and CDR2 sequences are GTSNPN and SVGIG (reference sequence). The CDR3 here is CAWGEGRAYGYTF. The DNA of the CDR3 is TGTGCCTGGGGGGAGGGGAGGGCTTATGGCTACACCTTC.

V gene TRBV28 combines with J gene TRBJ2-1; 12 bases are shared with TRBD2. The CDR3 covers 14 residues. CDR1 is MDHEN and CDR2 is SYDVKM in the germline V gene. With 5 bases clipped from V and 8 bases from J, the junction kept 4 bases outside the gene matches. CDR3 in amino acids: CASSRTSGVDEQFF. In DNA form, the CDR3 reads TGTGCCAGCAGTAGGACTAGCGGGGTCGATGAGCAGTTCTTC.

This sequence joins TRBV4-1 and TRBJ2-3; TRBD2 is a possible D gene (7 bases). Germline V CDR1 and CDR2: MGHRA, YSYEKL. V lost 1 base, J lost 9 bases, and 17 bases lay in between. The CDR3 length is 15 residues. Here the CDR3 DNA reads TGCGCCAGCAGCCAAGCGGCGGAGGGGGGGAGGACGCAGTATTTT. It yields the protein CASSQAAEGGRTQYF.

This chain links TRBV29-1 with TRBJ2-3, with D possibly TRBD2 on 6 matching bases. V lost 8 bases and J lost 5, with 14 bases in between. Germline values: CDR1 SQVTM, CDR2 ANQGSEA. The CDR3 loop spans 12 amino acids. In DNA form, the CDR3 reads TGCAGCTTAACGCAGGGAGGAGATACGCAGTATTTT. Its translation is CSLTQGGDTQYF.